Shown below are 30 T cell receptor beta chains from a single sample sequenced in a study of cytomegalovirus exposure and HLA in healthy donors. Primers: 60 Vbeta forward and 13 Jbeta reverse. Sequencing was performed with immunoSEQ multiplex PCR; in TCRdb, only in-frame clones are kept and a portion is missing. The sample includes roughly 200,000 clones, about 89% of them seen just once. Source material: PBMCs. These receptors were collected from a woman under 30 in good health and CMV-seronegative.

This chain links TRBV5-8 with TRBJ2-3; D is unclear. V shed 2 bases and J shed 5 bases, with 12 bases lying between them. CDR1 is SGHTS, CDR2 YDEGEE, per germline. The CDR3 runs to 14 residues. Here the CDR3 reads CASSLWVAGDTQYF. The CDR3 nucleotides read TGTGCCAGCAGCTTATGGGTAGCTGGAGATACGCAGTATTTT.

The V and J genes are TRBV5-5 and TRBJ2-7, with D possibly being TRBD1 (5 bases). Germline V gene data show CDR1 as SGHKS and CDR2 as YYEKEE (reference sequence). Trimming left V 5 bases short and J 0 bases short, with 15 bases between. The CDR3 totals 15 residues. In DNA form, the CDR3 reads TGTGCCAGCAGGGCCCGATCACAGGACTCCTACGAGCAGTACTTC. Translating it yields CASRARSQDSYEQYF.

The J gene is TRBJ2-3, the V gene TRBV14; 8 bases line up with TRBD2. V lost 6 bases, J lost 3 bases, and 8 bases stayed unmatched. Germline CDR1 reads SGHDN; CDR2 reads FVKESK. This CDR3 has 15 residues. This CDR3 is CASRRGLVVTDTQYF. The CDR3 bases are TGTGCCAGCAGAAGGGGACTAGTGGTGACAGATACGCAGTATTTT.

CDR3 protein: CASRSLEGNLYEQYF. The CDR3, as DNA: TGTGCCAGTAGATCTCTGGAGGGAAACTTGTACGAGCAGTACTTC. The chain joins TRBV19 to TRBJ2-7, with D maybe TRBD2 (6 bases). V lost 6 bases and J lost 4, with 19 bases in between. Germline V lookup: CDR1 LNHDA, CDR2 SQIVND (reference sequence). The CDR3 spans 15 residues.

This chain links TRBV15 with TRBJ1-2; TRBD1 agrees at 8 bases. This CDR3 is 18 amino acids long. Per germline, CDR1 LNHNV and CDR2 YYDKDF (reference sequence). Unmatched junction bases numbered 23, after V lost 6 bases and J lost 8 bases. The CDR3 region has the DNA TGTGCCACCAGAGGGGGACAGGCGATTTCCGACCGCGCAGGGGGCTACACCTTC. Residues: CATRGGQAISDRAGGYTF.

In this sample, this clone turned up once. The rearrangement uses TRBV7-2 and TRBJ2-1; tentatively, D is TRBD2 (6 bases). The V gene lost 1 base and the J gene lost 7 bases, with 20 bases spanning the gap. Germline V lookup: CDR1 SGHTA, CDR2 FQGNSA. The CDR3 loop spans 17 amino acids. CDR3 nucleotide sequence: TGTGCCAGCAGCTTAGGGGGGATGGGGAGGTCCGGGAATGAGCAGTTCTTC. It yields the protein CASSLGGMGRSGNEQFF.

The count of this clone is one. The chain couples TRBV5-4 to TRBJ2-2; 7 nucleotides match TRBD2. The CDR3 contains 14 residues. CDR1 is SGHNT, CDR2 YYREEE, per germline (reference sequence). Trimming cost V 2 bases and J 7 bases; bases outside gene matches: 5. This chain's CDR3 is CASSFPGEGGELFF. For the CDR3, the DNA is TGTGCCAGCAGCTTTCCGGGGGAGGGCGGGGAGCTGTTTTTT.

The chain employs TRBV19 and TRBJ2-1, with TRBD2 identical over 13 bases. Germline V gene lookup returns CDR1 LNHDA and CDR2 SQIVND (reference sequence). J gave up 7 bases and V 6 bases, and 3 bases lay outside the gene matches. This CDR3 has 14 residues. The CDR3 loop is CASRGTSGINEQFF. The CDR3 region has the DNA TGTGCCAGTAGGGGGACTAGCGGGATTAATGAGCAGTTCTTC. The full variable domain, with the rest looked up from reference TRBV19 and TRBJ2-1, is DGGITQSPKYLFRKEGQNVTLSCEQNLNHDAMYWYRQDPGQGLRLIYYSQIVNDFQKGDIAEGYSVSREKKESFPLTVTSAQKNPTAFYLCASRGTSGINEQFFGPGTRLTVL.

The chain couples TRBV7-2 to TRBJ2-7, with TRBD2 matching over 7 bases. The V and J ends lost 2 bases and 5 bases, in that order; junction bases with no gene match: 6. The CDR3 extends over 14 amino acids. Germline CDR1 and CDR2: SGHTA and FQGNSA. CDR3 nucleotides: TGTGCCAGCAGCTTACTAGCGGAGTTCCACGAGCAGTACTTC. Amino acids: CASSLLAEFHEQYF.

CDR3 in amino acids: CASRIKGFGTEAFF. The CDR3 nucleotides read TGTGCCAGCAGGATAAAGGGGTTTGGGACTGAAGCTTTCTTT. The chain uses TRBV6-6 and TRBJ1-1, with D maybe TRBD1 (5 bases). Trimming pared 6 bases from V and 5 bases from J, leaving 16 bases between. There are 14 residues in the CDR3. The germline V gene encodes CDR1 MNHNY and CDR2 SVGAGI (reference sequence).

This sequence joins TRBV5-4 and TRBJ1-2, with 8 bases aligning to TRBD1. Looked up from germline, CDR1 is SGHNT and CDR2 is YYREEE (reference sequence). V gave up 2 bases and J gave up 3 bases; unmatched junction bases: 9. The CDR3 loop spans 16 amino acids. CDR3 sequence (DNA): TGTGCCAGCAGCTTCCCCCAGGGGGCGAGCGACTATGGCTACACCTTC. Translated, it gives CASSFPQGASDYGYTF.

Only one count was recorded for this clone. The chain carries TRBV19 and TRBJ1-2; 8 bases align to TRBD1. The J segment lost 0 bases and the V segment lost 6 bases, leaving 6 bases of the junction unmatched. This CDR3 is 15 amino acids long. Per germline, CDR1 LNHDA and CDR2 SQIVND (reference sequence). The CDR3: CASSNGQGSNYGYTF. CDR3 coding DNA: TGTGCCAGTAGCAACGGACAGGGCTCTAACTATGGCTACACCTTC.

The chain combines TRBV2 with TRBJ2-3; D is unresolved. Germline loops: CDR1 SNHLY, CDR2 FYNNEI. The ends were cut back, 6 bases at V and 0 bases at J, with 13 bases in the middle. CDR3 length equals 15 residues. The CDR3 loop is CASREIGLSTDTQYF. The CDR3 nucleotides are TGTGCCAGCAGGGAGATAGGCCTGAGCACAGATACGCAGTATTTT.

The chain employs TRBV7-9 and TRBJ2-1; D call uncertain. Trimming removed 7 bases from V and 7 bases from J, with 20 bases in between. Per germline, CDR1 SEHNR and CDR2 FQNEAQ (reference sequence). The CDR3 runs 15 residues. The CDR3 protein is CASTSGGSLTNEQFF. Written as DNA, the CDR3 is TGTGCCAGCACGTCCGGCGGCAGTCTTACGAATGAGCAGTTCTTC.

V is TRBV6-6 and J is TRBJ2-7; 9 bases line up with TRBD1. Germline V CDR1 and CDR2: MNHNY, SVGAGI (reference sequence). Trimming cost V 6 bases and J 5 bases; bases outside gene matches: 11. The CDR3 has 15 residues. The CDR3 protein is CASSPTGTGIHEQYF. In DNA form, the CDR3 reads TGTGCCAGCAGCCCTACCGGGACAGGGATCCACGAGCAGTACTTC.

The chain recombines TRBV6-5 with TRBJ1-2, with 11 nucleotides matching TRBD1. The ends lost 10 bases at V and 4 bases at J; junction bases unmatched: 5. Germline values: CDR1 MNHEY, CDR2 SVGAGI. The CDR3 contains 13 residues. In nucleotides, the CDR3 is TGTGCCACCCGAGGACAGGGGGCCTATGGCTACACCTTC. This translates into CATRGQGAYGYTF.

V usage is TRBV9 and J usage is TRBJ2-2; no definite D call. Per the germline V gene, CDR1 is SGDLS and CDR2 is YYNGEE. The CDR3 runs to 13 residues. Between the trimmed V and J ends, which lost 4 bases and 5 bases, there was a span of 9 bases. CDR3 nucleotide sequence: TGTGCCAGCAGCACCGTGAGGACCGGGGAGCTGTTTTTT. It codes for CASSTVRTGELFF.

The V gene is TRBV6-1, the J gene TRBJ1-1; D is possibly TRBD1 (6 bases). CDR1 and CDR2 from the germline V gene are MNHNS and SASEGT. The CDR3 spans 16 residues. V dropped 1 base and J dropped 3 bases, with 15 bases sitting between them. CDR3 sequence (DNA): TGTGCCAGCAGTGAAGACAGGGAGGGCTGGGACACTGAAGCTTTCTTT. It encodes CASSEDREGWDTEAFF.

CDR3: CASSRGDYEQYF. The DNA of the CDR3 is TGTGCCAGCAGCCGCGGGGACTACGAGCAGTACTTC. V gene TRBV5-6 combines with J gene TRBJ2-7; TRBD2 might be the D (6 bases). CDR1 SGHDT and CDR2 YYEEEE come from the germline V gene. Trimming shortened V by 4 bases and J by 3 bases, and 8 bases separated the two germline ends. The CDR3 loop spans 12 amino acids.

This chain joins TRBV6-6 and TRBJ2-7, with D maybe TRBD1 (6 bases). This CDR3 contains 15 residues. Germline loops: CDR1 MNHNY, CDR2 SVGAGI (reference sequence). V was pared by 5 bases and J by 3 bases, with 17 bases between. In nucleotides, the CDR3 is TGTGCCAGCAGTGCCGTAGGACAGTGGGTCTACGAGCAGTACTTC. Its protein product is CASSAVGQWVYEQYF.

The chain is built from TRBV6-5 and TRBJ2-7, with D perhaps matching TRBD2 (6 bases). Trimming stripped 0 bases from V and 4 bases from J, with 16 bases between. Germline V CDR1 and CDR2: MNHEY, SVGAGI. The CDR3 is made up of 16 amino acids. The CDR3 nucleotides are TGTGCCAGCAGTTACTCAGCGGGCACACAAGATTACGAGCAGTACTTC. Translating it yields CASSYSAGTQDYEQYF.

The chain uses TRBV19 and TRBJ1-2; D gene ambiguous. The CDR3 has 14 residues. Germline assignment: CDR1 LNHDA and CDR2 SQIVND (reference sequence). The V and J ends lost 3 bases and 2 bases respectively, with 10 bases between them. The CDR3 nucleotides are TGTGCCAGTAGTATGAGGCGTAACAACTATGGCTACACCTTC. Protein product: CASSMRRNNYGYTF.

This chain joins TRBV7-8 and TRBJ2-2; D not certain. Trimming took 0 bases from V and 4 from J, leaving 12 bases between them. The CDR3 is made up of 16 amino acids. The V gene's germline CDR1 is SGHVS and CDR2 FQNEAQ. Here the CDR3 reads CASSLAPRLGTGELFF. The CDR3 nucleotides are TGTGCCAGCAGCTTAGCGCCCAGGTTGGGCACCGGGGAGCTGTTTTTT.

This rearrangement joins TRBV5-1 to TRBJ2-5, with D possibly TRBD2 on 6 matching bases. The J call may be mistaken, given a closer DNA end match to TRBJ2-7. The V gene's germline CDR1 is SGHRS and CDR2 YFSETQ. This CDR3 region has 15 residues. Here the CDR3 reads CASSPGTVGSYEQYF. The DNA of the CDR3 is TGCGCCAGCAGCCCCGGGACTGTCGGGTCCTACGAGCAGTACTTC.

This chain links TRBV6-5 with TRBJ1-2, with D possibly being TRBD1 (5 bases). Germline V CDR1 and CDR2: MNHEY, SVGAGI. V was cut by 4 bases and J by 5 bases, with 17 bases left in between. This CDR3 spans 15 amino acids. CDR3 bases: TGTGCCAGCAGTTTCAGGGACTCGGGGGTTTATGGCTACACCTTC. Its translation is CASSFRDSGVYGYTF.

The chain combines TRBV5-1 with TRBJ2-7; maybe TRBD1 (6 bases). The V and J ends lost 4 bases and 2 bases respectively, with 13 bases between them. The CDR3 contains 14 residues. Germline CDR1 and CDR2: SGHRS and YFSETQ. For the CDR3, the DNA is TGCGCCAGCAGCGTAAACAGGGCCCCCTACGAGCAGTACTTC. This gives the protein CASSVNRAPYEQYF.

V is TRBV7-6 and J is TRBJ1-5, with TRBD1 matching 10 bases. The CDR3 is 14 amino acids. V shed 5 bases and J 6 bases; nucleotides not matched to a gene: 4. The germline V gene encodes CDR1 SGHVS and CDR2 FNYEAQ. DNA of the CDR3: TGTGCCAGCAGCCAGCGACAGGGGGCTCAGCCCCAGCATTTT. It specifies CASSQRQGAQPQHF.

The V gene is TRBV27, the J gene TRBJ1-1; TRBD1 might be the D (5 bases). Germline V gene data show CDR1 as MNHEY and CDR2 as SMNVEV (reference sequence). Between the trimmed V and J ends, which lost 5 bases and 3 bases, there was a span of 16 bases. This CDR3 is 15 amino acids long. The CDR3 DNA sequence: TGTGCCAGCAGTCGCCTTTACAGGAAAGACACTGAAGCTTTCTTT. Translation gives CASSRLYRKDTEAFF.

CDR3 protein: CATSRERRSGNEKLFF. In DNA form, the CDR3 reads TGTGCCACCAGCAGAGAAAGGAGGTCCGGTAATGAAAAACTGTTTTTT. This chain links TRBV15 with TRBJ1-4; D is unresolved. The CDR3 has 16 amino acids. The V end lost 0 bases, the J end lost 4 bases, and 12 bases lay between the germline ends. CDR1 is LNHNV, CDR2 YYDKDF, per germline (reference sequence).

This chain connects TRBV13 to TRBJ2-1, with 15 bases lining up with TRBD2. Germline lookup yields CDR1 PRHDT and CDR2 FYEKMQ (reference sequence). This CDR3 spans 15 amino acids. V trimming: 6 bases; J trimming: 9 bases; junction bases outside the gene matches: 6. As DNA, the CDR3 is TGTGCCAGCAGGAAACCGGGACTAGCGGGGGGTGAGCAGTTCTTC. Translation: CASRKPGLAGGEQFF.